One sample yielded the 20 T cell receptor beta chains listed below, sequenced in a study of T cell clonality in common variable immunodeficiency (dated by TCRdb to about 2015). The library was prepared using the immunoSEQ multiplex PCR assay. Held by TCRdb, this immuneACCESS table contains in-frame sequences only and omits some clones. Under half of the omission traces to an unresolved V gene where checked; the cause of the rest is unknown. The sample has 50,000 to 60,000 clones on record, with no singletons. The ten largest clones represent about 2% of the sample. Sequencing was carried out using peripheral blood mononuclear cells. These TCRs come from a person aged 18 to 75 in good health.

This clone came up a few times. The read is 3 residues too short to cover the CDR3 end, so that end is filled in from the germline J gene. The genes are TRBV2 and TRBJ2-3; D is possibly TRBD1 (6 bases). The CDR3 covers 15 residues. The V gene lost 2 bases and the J gene lost 5 bases, with 14 bases spanning the gap. Germline V gene data show CDR1 as SNHLY and CDR2 as FYNNEI. The covered CDR3 bases are TGTGCCAGCAGTGAATCACTCGCAGGGGTAGATACG. This gives the protein CASSESLAGVDT. The entire CDR3 protein is CASSESLAGVDTQYF.

This clone was observed at least ten times. The sequenced fragment ends 3 residues before the CDR3 boundary, so the rest is inferred from the germline J gene. The V and J genes are TRBV5-1 and TRBJ1-4; possibly TRBD1 for D (5 bases). Germline V lookup: CDR1 SGHRS, CDR2 YFSETQ. The CDR3 is made up of 16 amino acids. V shed 0 bases and J shed 8 bases, with 17 bases lying between them. The CDR3 bases that were read are TGCGCCAGCAGCTTGGATCCCGGGTCCGGGGGGGAAAAA. Protein sequence: CASSLDPGSGGEK. The whole CDR3 is CASSLDPGSGGEKLFF.

This clone was seen repeatedly, ten times or more. With the read ending 3 residues before the CDR3 end, the germline J gene is used to fill in that end. The chain carries TRBV5-1 and TRBJ1-5; D might be TRBD1 (6 bases). Germline V gene sequence: CDR1 SGHRS, CDR2 YFSETQ. The V end was cut by 2 bases, the J end by 5 bases, with 14 bases between. This CDR3 has 15 amino acids. CDR3 DNA (partial): TGCGCCAGCAGCTTCTCGGGGGGCATAGATCAGCCC. This sequence encodes CASSFSGGIDQP. The CDR3 as a whole reads CASSFSGGIDQPQHF. Supplemented by reference TRBV5-1 and TRBJ1-5, the full variable domain reads KAGVTQTPRYLIKTRGQQVTLSCSPISGHRSVSWYQQTPGQGLQFLFEYFSETQRNKGNFPGRFSGRQFSNSRSEMNVSTLELGDSALYLCASSFSGGIDQPQHFGDGTRLSIL.

There are many counts of this clone. The read finishes 3 residues shy of the CDR3 end, and the germline J gene is used to complete it. This chain links TRBV7-2 with TRBJ2-1, with 8 bases fitting TRBD1. Germline CDR1 is SGHTA and CDR2 is FQGNSA. The trim removed 5 bases at V and 6 bases at J, leaving 9 bases unmatched. The CDR3 is 15 amino acids. This chain's CDR3 is CASSLTGAASNEQFF. The CDR3 DNA, read in part, is TGTGCCAGCAGCCTGACAGGGGCAGCGAGCAATGAG.

This clone was picked up many times. The read gets to within 3 residues of the CDR3 end, and the germline J gene fills in the rest. V usage is TRBV5-6 and J usage is TRBJ1-6, with 8 bases matching TRBD1. The V segment lost 3 bases and the J segment 7 bases; nucleotides outside the gene matches: 3. The germline V gene has CDR1 SGHDT and CDR2 YYEEEE. This CDR3 contains 14 residues. CDR3 amino acids: CASSSRGQNSPLHF. CDR3 DNA, as far as it was read: TGTGCCAGCAGCTCCAGGGGGCAAAATTCACCC.

This clone appeared many times. Read data end 3 residues before the CDR3 end; the end is taken from the germline J gene. The chain uses TRBV5-5 and TRBJ2-4; D uncertain. Between the trimmed V and J ends, which lost 2 bases and 0 bases, there was a span of 3 bases. Germline CDR1 reads SGHKS; CDR2 reads YYEKEE (reference sequence). CDR3 length: 13 amino acids. Incomplete CDR3 DNA: TGTGCCAGCAGCTTTCTAGCCAAAAACATT. This codes for CASSFLAKNI. The CDR3 in its entirety is CASSFLAKNIQYF.

This clone was seen at least ten times. CDR3 sequence: CSARPPPDRMGYTF. The covered CDR3 bases are TGCAGTGCTAGGCCACCTCCGGACAGGATGGGC. The chain carries TRBV20-1 and TRBJ1-2; 7 bases fit TRBD1. From the germline J gene comes the end of the CDR3, since the read stops 3 residues before it. CDR3 size: 14 residues. CDR1 and CDR2 (germline): DFQATT, SNEGSKA (reference sequence).

This clone was seen at least ten times. The read stops 3 residues short of the end of the CDR3; the missing end is completed from the germline J gene. V usage is TRBV6-4 and J usage is TRBJ1-5; unclear D gene. CDR3 length equals 15 residues. V was cut by 3 bases and J by 1 base, with 10 bases left in between. Germline values: CDR1 MRHNA, CDR2 SNTAGT. Incomplete CDR3 DNA: TGTGCCAGCAGTGAAAACTATGGGAGCAATCAGCCC. The encoded protein is CASSENYGSNQP. In full, the CDR3 is CASSENYGSNQPQHF.

There are many counts of this clone. The CDR3 end falls 3 residues outside the read, so it is completed with the germline J gene. This chain links TRBV18 with TRBJ2-5; D might be TRBD2 (6 bases). This CDR3 is 16 amino acids long. V was shortened by 3 bases and J by 3 bases, with 17 bases between the two germline ends. CDR1 is KGHSH, CDR2 LQKENI, per germline. The CDR3: CASSPFGGITKETQYF. CDR3 bases read: TGTGCCAGCTCACCGTTTGGGGGGATAACTAAAGAGACC.

This clone was observed a handful of times. Read coverage stops 3 residues before the CDR3 terminus; the germline J gene supplies the remainder. The chain links TRBV7-3 to TRBJ1-2; D is possibly TRBD1 (5 bases). There are 16 residues in the CDR3. In germline, CDR1 is SGHTA, CDR2 FQGTGA. CDR3 loop: CASSSVSGTTYNDYTF. The CDR3 DNA, read in part, is TGTGCCAGCAGCTCTGTTAGCGGGACTACCTACAATGAC.

This clone has a handful of counts. From the germline J gene comes the end of the CDR3, since the read stops 3 residues before it. The V call is TRBV20-1, the J call TRBJ1-1; 7 bases align to TRBD1. V lost 3 bases, J lost 4 bases, and 8 bases stayed unmatched. Germline values: CDR1 DFQATT, CDR2 SNEGSKA (reference sequence). The CDR3 extends over 14 amino acids. The sequenced part of the CDR3 DNA is TGCAGTGCTAGCCAGGGGGTGGACAGCACTGAA. Translating it yields CSASQGVDSTE. The CDR3 reads in full as CSASQGVDSTEAFF.

This clone appeared a few times. The sequenced fragment ends 3 residues before the CDR3 boundary, so the rest is inferred from the germline J gene. The rearrangement links TRBV11-1 to TRBJ2-1; D might be TRBD2 (6 bases). The CDR3 sequence is 13 residues long. V shed 5 bases and J shed 6 bases, with 11 bases lying between them. Germline V gene lookup returns CDR1 SGHAT and CDR2 FQDESV (reference sequence). This CDR3 reads CASSGGRRNEQFF. The sequenced CDR3 bases are TGTGCCAGCAGCGGAGGGCGCCGCAATGAG.

This clone has only a few counts. The read halts 3 residues ahead of the CDR3 end, with the missing end drawn from the germline J gene. V and J are TRBV5-1 and TRBJ2-1; 12 nucleotides agree with TRBD2. Germline-derived CDR1 and CDR2 are SGHRS and YFSETQ. J gave up 7 bases and V 1 base, and 6 bases lay outside the gene matches. This CDR3 has 16 residues. The CDR3 here is CASSLILAGGENEQFF. The part of the CDR3 DNA that was read is TGCGCCAGCAGCTTGATCCTAGCGGGGGGGGAAAATGAG.

This clone has just a few counts. The read terminates 3 residues ahead of where the CDR3 ends, so the germline J gene completes it. The V gene is TRBV2, the J gene TRBJ1-1; D uncertain. CDR3 length: 14 amino acids. Germline V gives CDR1 SNHLY, CDR2 FYNNEI. The V end was cut by 0 bases, the J end by 1 base, with 6 bases between. Here the CDR3 reads CASSEARRNTEAFF. The DNA read from the CDR3 is TGTGCCAGCAGTGAAGCCAGGAGGAACACTGAA.

This clone appeared many times. The sequenced fragment ends 3 residues before the CDR3 boundary, so the rest is inferred from the germline J gene. The gene calls are TRBV20-1 and TRBJ2-1, with TRBD2 identical over 9 bases. Looked up from germline, CDR1 is DFQATT and CDR2 is SNEGSKA (reference sequence). Trimming took 5 bases from V and 5 from J; bases not matched to a gene: 7. The CDR3 has 14 residues. CDR3 bases read: TGCAGTGCTCCAACCGGGACTAGCAACAATGAG. Residues: CSAPTGTSNNE. The CDR3 in full is CSAPTGTSNNEQFF.

At least ten counts were recorded for this clone. The DNA read from the CDR3 is TGTGCCAGCAGCCAAGGGGTCGCTAGCGATTCTACAGATACG. This encodes CASSQGVASDSTDT. From start to end, the CDR3 is CASSQGVASDSTDTQYF. J is TRBJ2-3 and V is TRBV4-2; TRBD2 is a possible D gene (6 bases). The read terminates 3 residues before the CDR3 end, so the remaining end is supplied by the germline J gene. V lost 1 base to trimming and J lost 3 bases, with 17 bases between them. This CDR3 is 17 amino acids long. Germline CDR1 reads LGHNA; CDR2 reads YNFKEQ.

This clone showed up many times. The read finishes 3 residues shy of the CDR3 end, and the germline J gene is used to complete it. This chain links TRBV5-5 with TRBJ2-5, with 8 bases aligning to TRBD1. Germline values: CDR1 SGHKS, CDR2 YYEKEE (reference sequence). After removal of 3 bases from V and 5 bases from J, the junction contained 6 bases not matched to a gene. CDR3 length: 14 residues. CDR3 DNA, as far as it was read: TGTGCCAGCAGCTCGACAGGGGATCGTGAGACC. This translates into CASSSTGDRET. In full, the CDR3 is CASSSTGDRETQYF.

This clone was counted many times. The sequence runs out 3 residues before the end of the CDR3; the remainder is reconstructed from the germline J gene. The V gene is TRBV20-1, the J gene TRBJ2-2; D possibly corresponds to TRBD2 (6 bases). CDR3 length equals 16 residues. The V end lost 0 bases, the J end lost 4 bases, and 15 bases lay between the germline ends. CDR1 and CDR2 from the germline V gene are DFQATT and SNEGSKA (reference sequence). The CDR3 sequence is CSARDSGVGGTGELFF. The sequenced part of the CDR3 DNA is TGCAGTGCTAGAGATTCGGGGGTGGGAGGCACCGGGGAG.

This clone came up many times. The CDR3 extends 3 residues past the end of the read, so its final part is completed from the germline J gene. V usage is TRBV6-1 and J usage is TRBJ2-7; TRBD1 is a possible D gene (5 bases). CDR1 and CDR2 from the germline V gene are MNHNS and SASEGT. The CDR3 covers 13 residues. V lost 4 bases and J 4 bases, leaving 11 bases between the germline ends. CDR3 bases read: TGTGCCAGCAGTGCGACAGCAACGTACGAG. This sequence encodes CASSATATYE. The complete CDR3 sequence is CASSATATYEQYF.

Ten or more counts support this clone. The DNA ends 3 residues before the CDR3 does, and the rest of the CDR3 is filled in from the germline J gene. The J gene is TRBJ2-5, the V gene TRBV7-3; TRBD1 might be the D (5 bases). Germline assignment: CDR1 SGHTA and CDR2 FQGTGA. The CDR3 extends over 15 amino acids. V was trimmed by 0 bases and J by 5 bases, leaving 13 bases between them. The chain's CDR3 is CASSLTSQGRETQYF. The sequenced CDR3 bases are TGTGCCAGCAGCTTAACGTCGCAGGGCAGGGAGACC.